Presented here are 20 T cell receptor beta chains from one specimen sequenced in a study of tumor-infiltrating lymphocytes in primary liver carcinoma. Making TCR beta cDNA involved approximately 480 ng total RNA and a constant-region primer. What produced the TCR beta libraries was three nested multiplex PCR rounds using slightly modified ARM-PCR. Each of the first two PCR rounds ran approximately 10 cycles with TRBV1-TRBV30 forward and C-beta reverse primers. TCRdb fed the multiplex PCR reads into MiXCR, producing one record per CDR3 protein. Seen here are around 210,000 distinct CDR3 sequences, 65% observed once, and the top ten hold 6% to 8.5%. Unsorted whole blood yielded the blood RNA, and germline DNA was also extracted. Material for sequencing was peripheral blood. The source of these receptors is a woman in her sixties or seventies with primary liver carcinoma and hepatitis B virus infection.

This chain uses TRBV2 with TRBJ2-1, with 12 bases matching TRBD2. The trim removed 7 bases at V and 6 bases at J, leaving 10 bases unmatched. Germline loops: CDR1 SNHLY, CDR2 FYNNEI. The CDR3 consists of 16 residues. The CDR3: CASIGPLAGGANEQFF. In nucleotides, the CDR3 is TGTGCCAGCATTGGCCCACTAGCGGGAGGTGCCAATGAGCAGTTCTTC.

On this clonotype itself: This may come from a read error, since a much larger clone is one base off. The chain joins TRBV4-1 to TRBJ1-1; no firm D call. Germline values: CDR1 MGHRA, CDR2 YSYEKL. This CDR3 has 17 amino acids. The CDR3 coding sequence is TGCGCCAGCAGCCTGGATATGATGCGGAGACCCAACACTGAAGCTCTCTTT. This codes for CASSLDMMRRPNTEALF.

This clonotype is a singleton in its sample. The J gene is TRBJ2-5, the V gene TRBV2; D unclear. The CDR3 is made up of 15 amino acids. V was trimmed by 4 bases and J by 2 bases, leaving 14 bases between them. In germline, CDR1 is SNHLY, CDR2 FYNNEI. The CDR3 protein is CASSGQAGRQETQYF. For the CDR3, the DNA is TGTGCCAGCAGTGGTCAGGCTGGTCGACAAGAGACCCAGTACTTC.

This clonotype is termed medium-sized. The V call is TRBV11-2, the J call TRBJ2-5; unclear D gene. V lost 4 bases and J 4 bases, leaving 10 bases between the germline ends. The CDR3 extends over 13 amino acids. CDR1 is SGHAT, CDR2 FQNNGV, per germline. CDR3 sequence (DNA): TGTGCCAGCAGCTCTCGGATGGGAGAGACCCAGTACTTC. This codes for CASSSRMGETQYF. The full variable domain, completed using reference TRBV11-2 and TRBJ2-5, is EAGVAQSPRYKIIEKRQSVAFWCNPISGHATLYWYQQILGQGPKLLIQFQNNGVVDDSQLPKDRFSAERLKGVDSTLKIQPAKLEDSAVYLCASSSRMGETQYFGPGTRLLVL.

Of note for this clonotype: Germline and junction disagree at one end, which may indicate a read error. This chain uses TRBV14 with TRBJ2-1; the match to TRBD2 covers 7 bases. Germline V gene lookup returns CDR1 SGHDN and CDR2 FVKESK. The CDR3 runs 16 residues. The CDR3 nucleotides are TGTGCCAGCAGCCAAATGAGCGGGAAGCGCTACAATGAGCAGTCCTTC. Translated: CASSQMSGKRYNEQSF.

To note about this clonotype: Possible read error: a much larger clone is one base away. The CDR3 carries no conserved terminal phenylalanine or tryptophan, so it likely arises from a read error. This rearrangement joins TRBV5-6 to TRBJ2-5; TRBD1 matches 8 bases. The CDR3 is 15 residues long. CDR1 SGHDT and CDR2 YYEEEE come from the germline V gene. V lost 3 bases to trimming and J lost 2 bases; unmatched junction nucleotides: 6. CDR3 amino acids: CASSSEGTGQETQYL. CDR3 DNA sequence: TGTGCCAGCAGCTCCGAGGGGACAGGACAAGAGACCCAGTACCTC.

In regard to this clonotype: The junction does not match germline at one end; this may be a read error. The rearrangement joins TRBV4-1 to TRBJ1-2; TRBD1 matches at 8 bases. The CDR3 is 14 residues long. Germline CDR1 reads MGHRA; CDR2 reads YSYEKL. Written as DNA, the CDR3 is TGCGCCAGCAGCCAAACAGGGGGATCCTATGGTTACACCTTC. Translated: CASSQTGGSYGYTF.

This clonotype was seen repeatedly, ten times or more. The chain employs TRBV5-4 and TRBJ2-4; D may be TRBD1 (9 bases). The length of the CDR3 is 16 residues. Germline assignment: CDR1 SGHNT and CDR2 YYREEE (reference sequence). The V gene lost 3 bases and the J gene lost 5 bases, with 18 bases spanning the gap. The CDR3 DNA reads TGTGCCAGCAGCTCGGGGGGGACAGGGATTGAAAACATTCAGTACTTC. It yields the protein CASSSGGTGIENIQYF.

This clonotype was detected only a few times. The chain uses TRBV28 and TRBJ2-3, with D maybe TRBD2 (5 bases). The CDR3 loop spans 14 amino acids. Germline loops: CDR1 MDHEN, CDR2 SYDVKM. Trimming shortened V by 3 bases and J by 3 bases, and 10 bases separated the two germline ends. CDR3 coding DNA: TGTGCCAGCAGTTTGGTTAGGAGGACAGATACGCAGTATTTT. It is translated as CASSLVRRTDTQYF.

On this clonotype: A read error is possible here, since a much larger clone lies one base away. The CDR3 reads CASIIDGTRETQYF. Written as DNA, the CDR3 is TGTGCCAGCATCATCGACGGGACACGGGAGACCCAGTACTTC. This chain uses TRBV5-4 with TRBJ2-5, with TRBD1 as a possible D gene (6 bases). This CDR3 has 14 amino acids. Trimming took off 6 bases at V and 5 bases at J, with 17 bases between the two ends. Per the germline V gene, CDR1 is SGHNT and CDR2 is YYREEE (reference sequence). Full variable domain (missing parts from reference TRBV5-4 and TRBJ2-5): ETGVTQSPTHLIKTRGQQVTLRCSSQSGHNTVSWYQQALGQGPQFIFQYYREEENGRGNFPPRFSGLQFPNYSSELNVNALELDDSALYLCASIIDGTRETQYFGPGTRLLVL.

The gene calls are TRBV30 and TRBJ2-3, with 8 bases lining up with TRBD2. The CDR3 runs 14 residues. Germline V gene lookup returns CDR1 GTSNPN and CDR2 SVGIG (reference sequence). J lost 4 bases, V lost 5 bases, and 8 bases had no gene match. CDR3 sequence reads: CAWAPTSVADTQYF. The CDR3 DNA follows: TGTGCCTGGGCCCCGACTAGCGTGGCAGATACGCAGTATTTT.

A word on this clonotype: The junction differs from germline at one of its ends, possibly a read error. The chain carries TRBV11-2 and TRBJ2-2, with TRBD1 matching over 8 bases. The germline V gene encodes CDR1 SGHAT and CDR2 FQNNGV. This CDR3 is 16 amino acids long. DNA of the CDR3: TGTACCAGCAGCTTAGGACAGGGACTTAACACCGGGGAGTTGTTTTTT. This encodes CTSSLGQGLNTGELFF.

The rearrangement joins TRBV11-2 to TRBJ2-1; D is unresolved. V was shortened by 7 bases and J by 6 bases, with 10 bases between the two germline ends. The CDR3 length is 12 residues. Germline V gene lookup returns CDR1 SGHAT and CDR2 FQNNGV. The CDR3 coding sequence is TGTGCCAGCAACTCAGCCCGCAATGAGCAGTTCTTC. Amino acids: CASNSARNEQFF.

Comment on this clonotype: The germline gene is not matched at one end of the junction; a read error may be the cause. The rearrangement uses TRBV7-9 and TRBJ2-5, with 9 bases fitting TRBD2. The CDR3 consists of 14 residues. Germline V CDR1 and CDR2: SEHNR, FQNEAQ (reference sequence). In DNA form, the CDR3 reads TGTGCCAACAGCGTAAGCGGGAGGCAAGAGACCCAGTACTTC. Protein sequence: CANSVSGRQETQYF. The full variable domain, its missing parts supplied by reference TRBV7-9 and TRBJ2-5, is DTGVSQNPRHKITKRGQNVTFRCDPISEHNRLYWYRQTLGQGPEFLTYFQNEAQLEKSRLLSDRFSAERPKGSFSTLEIQRTEQGDSAMYLCANSVSGRQETQYFGPGTRLLVL.

Of note for this clonotype: As the CDR3 is not closed by the conserved phenylalanine or tryptophan, this likely results from a read error. This CDR3 is CASRGQYNQPQHY. The CDR3 DNA follows: TGTGCCAGCAGAGGACAGTACAACCAGCCCCAGCATTAT. The chain couples TRBV12-3 or TRBV12-4 to TRBJ1-5, with TRBD1 as a possible D gene (6 bases). Trimming cost V 6 bases and J 7 bases, with 13 bases left between them. This CDR3 region has 13 residues.

The chain couples TRBV28 to TRBJ2-5; perhaps TRBD2 as D (6 bases). This CDR3 is built from 11 residues. Per the germline V gene, CDR1 is MDHEN and CDR2 is SYDVKM. Trimming removed 8 bases from V and 14 bases from J, with 18 bases in between. The CDR3 DNA is TGTGCCAGCGGCAACCAGGGAGGACCCTACTTC. Its protein product is CASGNQGGPYF.

As regards this clonotype: Relative to the germline gene, one junction end is altered; a read error may explain this. V gene TRBV11-2 combines with J gene TRBJ2-7; tentatively, D is TRBD1 (5 bases). The CDR3 sequence is 15 residues long. Germline CDR1 is SGHAT and CDR2 is FQNNGV. In DNA, the CDR3 is TGTGCCAGCAACTTAGAAAAGGGGCAGGGCTACGAGCACTACTTC. This gives the protein CASNLEKGQGYEHYF.

This clonotype was observed many times. DNA of the CDR3: TGTGCCAGCAGCTTATGGGGGAACGCTGAACCCGGGGAGCTGTTTTTT. Encoded protein: CASSLWGNAEPGELFF. The rearrangement uses TRBV7-8 and TRBJ2-2, with D perhaps TRBD1 or TRBD2 (5 bases each). The CDR3 has 16 amino acids. V dropped 2 bases and J dropped 6 bases, with 16 bases sitting between them. Looked up from germline, CDR1 is SGHVS and CDR2 is FQNEAQ.

The rearrangement uses TRBV12-3 or TRBV12-4 and TRBJ2-7; perhaps TRBD2 as D (6 bases). The CDR3 is 14 amino acids. Trimming left V 5 bases short and J 5 bases short, with 16 bases between. The CDR3 sequence is CASSPSGWGDEQYF. CDR3 bases: TGTGCCAGCAGTCCCAGCGGGTGGGGCGACGAGCAGTACTTC.

Of note for this clonotype: An end of the junction differs from the germline gene, which may be a read error. The V and J genes are TRBV10-1 and TRBJ2-1, with unresolved D. Germline CDR1 is WNHNN and CDR2 is SYGVQD (reference sequence). This CDR3 spans 13 amino acids. The CDR3 sequence is CANSGSSYDEQFF. The CDR3 DNA follows: TGCGCCAACAGTGGCAGCTCCTACGATGAGCAGTTCTTC.